Listed here are 10 T cell receptor beta chains from one sample, sequenced in a study of T cell repertoires in cytomegalovirus infection. In TCRdb, the reads were re-called with MiXCR into one record per CDR3 protein. Among 500,000 to 600,000 distinct CDR3 sequences listed, 15% to 20% were seen once. Material for sequencing was CD8+ T cells from PBMCs. All receptors come from a human donor in good health (CMV status not recorded). Some clones in this sample may be carry-over from other donors' samples.

This clonotype was seen ten or more times. V gene TRBV7-9 combines with J gene TRBJ2-3; D perhaps matches TRBD2 (6 bases). Germline-derived CDR1 and CDR2 are SEHNR and FQNEAQ (reference sequence). Trimming removed 5 bases at V and 2 bases at J, with 17 bases between. This CDR3 spans 16 amino acids. The CDR3 loop is CASSPPPGLLTDTQYF. For the CDR3, the DNA is TGTGCCAGCAGCCCACCTCCGGGACTCCTCACAGATACGCAGTATTTT.

This clonotype was seen a handful of times. The rearrangement links TRBV2 to TRBJ1-5; D gene ambiguous. In germline, CDR1 is SNHLY, CDR2 FYNNEI. The V gene lost 4 bases and the J gene lost 5 bases, with 9 bases spanning the gap. The CDR3 contains 13 residues. CDR3 sequence (DNA): TGTGCCAGCAGTGCCCGGCGGGATCAGCCCCAGCATTTT. Translated: CASSARRDQPQHF.

Comments on this clonotype: A clone one base away is much larger, so this may be a read error. The chain has TRBV6-1 and TRBJ1-1, with D maybe TRBD1 (6 bases). Germline V gene sequence: CDR1 MNHNS, CDR2 SASEGT. V gave up 7 bases and J gave up 11 bases, with 23 bases separating them. CDR3 size: 14 residues. The CDR3 region is CASTARGYRSGAFF. The CDR3 DNA sequence: TGTGCCAGCACCGCAAGGGGGTATCGGTCCGGGGCTTTCTTT.

This clonotype was found many times. The chain joins TRBV11-2 to TRBJ1-1; weak D call: TRBD1 (6 bases). Trimming removed 5 bases at V and 10 bases at J, with 14 bases between. This CDR3 comprises 12 residues. Germline V gene data show CDR1 as SGHAT and CDR2 as FQNNGV. The DNA of the CDR3 is TGTGCCAGCAGCGTCGAACAGGGACGAGCTTTCTTT. It codes for CASSVEQGRAFF.

This clonotype was detected ten times or more. The V and J genes are TRBV27 and TRBJ1-5; maybe TRBD1 (5 bases). Germline V gene data show CDR1 as MNHEY and CDR2 as SMNVEV (reference sequence). The CDR3 has 15 residues. The V and J ends lost 1 base and 2 bases respectively, with 9 bases between them. CDR3 protein: CASSLLGEGNQPQHF. The CDR3 DNA reads TGTGCCAGCAGTTTATTAGGGGAGGGCAATCAGCCCCAGCATTTT.

This clonotype has at least ten counts. The V and J genes are TRBV4-1 and TRBJ1-5, with TRBD1 identical over 8 bases. The germline gives CDR1 MGHRA, CDR2 YSYEKL. The CDR3 is made up of 17 amino acids. Trimming removed 1 base from V and 4 bases from J; junction bases left unmatched: 9. The CDR3 sequence: CASSQVRTGFFNQPQHF. The CDR3 region has the DNA TGCGCCAGCAGCCAAGTGCGGACAGGGTTTTTTAATCAGCCCCAGCATTTT.

This clonotype was picked up many times. The J gene is TRBJ2-7, the V gene TRBV19; 11 bases match TRBD2. Germline trimming cut 2 bases from V and 5 bases from J; bases unmatched to any gene: 2. The CDR3 runs 14 residues. The germline CDR1 and CDR2 sequences are LNHDA and SQIVND (reference sequence). The CDR3 nucleotides are TGTGCCAGTAGTATAACTAGCGGGAGCCACGAGCAGTACTTC. This encodes CASSITSGSHEQYF.

Points on this clonotype: No conserved phenylalanine or tryptophan is present at the end of the CDR3, so a read error is the likely explanation. The chain employs TRBV3-1 and TRBJ2-1, with 8 bases matching TRBD2. This CDR3 has 16 amino acids. Germline CDR1 reads LGHDT; CDR2 reads YNNKEL (reference sequence). Trimming took 1 base from V and 3 from J; bases not matched to a gene: 5. The CDR3 DNA reads as TGTGCCAGCAGCCAAGTCTTCAGCGGGAGCTACAATGAGCAGTTCTTA. Translating it yields CASSQVFSGSYNEQFL.

This chain joins TRBV5-6 and TRBJ2-3, with 11 bases fitting TRBD2. Germline V gene data show CDR1 as SGHDT and CDR2 as YYEEEE. The CDR3 spans 17 residues. Trimming cost V 5 bases and J 3 bases; bases outside gene matches: 11. The DNA of the CDR3 is TGTGCCAGCAGGAACGTCGCTAGCGGGAGGAGAACAGATACGCAGTATTTT. As protein: CASRNVASGRRTDTQYF.

This clonotype was seen many times. V and J are TRBV19 and TRBJ2-5, with TRBD1 as a possible D gene (7 bases). V lost 1 base, J lost 5 bases, and 17 bases lay in between. The CDR3 sequence is 16 residues long. Per germline, CDR1 LNHDA and CDR2 SQIVND (reference sequence). The CDR3 DNA follows: TGTGCCAGTAGTATAGGGAGGAGGGGGCCCAAGGAGACCCAGTACTTC. It is translated as CASSIGRRGPKETQYF.